This T cell receptor (beta chain) was documented in a study of shared clonotypes between healthy human individuals (dated by TCRdb to 2020 to 2022). Looking at the study overall: A few men and a couple of women, aged 18 to 49 years, made up the cohort. For each donor, three plates each were used for CD4 naive and CD4 memory, two plates were used for CD8 naive, and one plate was used for CD8 memory. To estimate repertoire size and how much clonotypes are shared between individuals, the study performed deep sequencing of blood TCR repertoires from about five healthy adults. Different laboratories and diverse techniques were used to prepare libraries and sequence TCR repertoires, to increase sequencing depth and limit assay-specific biases. Per donor, leukapheresis produced somewhere between about 0.94 and 10 billion PBMCs.

Study-wide conclusions, independent of this receptor: Pairwise subsampling indicated that sequencing depth was expected to affect the degree of clonotype sharing among donors. The small number of donors limited the genetic and exposure-history diversity represented. Even with the large sequencing depth, rarefaction of the sorted-subset datasets indicated that sequencing was incomplete. Clonotypes shared by all four sorted-subset donors showed higher generation probabilities than non-shared clonotypes. Larger estimated clonotype richness was generally found for naive subsets than for memory subsets. When several donors were compared, the shared fraction of clonotypes was about 5.2% for naive CD4, 3% to 4% for naive CD8, about 2.5% for memory CD4, and roughly 0.43% for memory CD8. Sampling was restricted to blood, and TCR repertoires in tissue are likely to differ from TCR repertoires in blood.

A remark on this clone: Its antigen is not yet known. Per-base qualities were not stored, and no clone one base away is much larger.

Donors were healthy HIV-negative adults with no recently reported acute infections or vaccinations. Every donor was a Caucasian adult living in Nashville, Tennessee, USA. CD4+ T cells were enriched by magnetic negative selection, after which naive cells were positively selected on CD45RA and the negative fraction was taken as the memory subset. Blood was obtained by leukapheresis, after which PBMCs were separated by Ficoll-Histopaque density gradient centrifugation and cryopreserved in liquid nitrogen vapor phase. Purity and quantity of every magnetically sorted T cell population were checked by analytical flow cytometry. Each sorted fraction had its genomic DNA isolated and then quantified by UV absorbance on a Nanodrop 2000c. Using the deep immunoSEQ assay, multiplex PCR amplified TCR CDR3 regions from genomic DNA. For each cell subset, the extracted genomic DNA was distributed evenly across all wells of several immunoSEQ 96-well plates, and each plate served as one replicate. Each replicate PCR for sorted subsets received approximately 200 ng genomic DNA, equal to 28,000 or so T cell genomes. Purified libraries were quantified with a Qubit 3.0 fluorometer, sized on a Bioanalyzer 2100, and re-quantified with the KAPA Library Quantification kit. Every immunoSEQ 96-well plate was sequenced on a separate single-read 150-cycle Illumina NextSeq 550 flow cell. The paper's processing steps were these. Because the immunoSEQ output included only junctional sequences and no quality scores, the filtering could not be the same as the filtering used for full-length reads. To assign V/J genes and CDR3, sequences were annotated using PyIR, a Python wrapper for IgBLAST v1.9, with IMGT germline references. Reads with weak V/J assignments (E-value above 1e-6), missing CDR3, stop codons, out-of-frame junctions, or ambiguous translated residues were removed. V3J clonotypes were defined as sequences sharing an identical inferred V gene, J gene, and CDR3 amino acid sequence. The percentage overlap between two repertoires was calculated by dividing the number of shared unique clonotypes by the size of the smaller repertoire. Three approaches were used to assess repertoire richness: RTK rarefaction, the Chao1 estimator, and Recon v2.1 estimates of unobserved clonotypes. OLGA was used to compute generation probabilities for all TCRbeta clonotypes that the gDNA method yielded from a handful of donors. This is the immuneACCESS table as TCRdb keeps it, with only in-frame sequences that have V and J called. A part of the clones is gone; compared with another copy, unresolved V genes explain less than half, and the rest is unexplained. From that table come the V and J calls and clone size; the DNA was used to work out D and trimming. This sample lists 800,000 to 1,200,000 clones; around 78% were detected once. The ten largest clones take up approximately 0.52% of the sample.

The germline V gene supplies CDR1 LGHNA and CDR2 YSLEER. Trimming removed 1 base from V and 6 bases from J; the gene matches leave 11 bases unexplained. The CDR3, from cysteine to phenylalanine, totals 18 residues. Left in the record is the CDR3 DNA by itself, 54 bases read in frame from the first base. Sequencing was carried out using memory CD4+ T cells from PBMCs. Per the publication, the cell subset or site label means: CD45RA-negative fraction. The chain employs TRBV4-3 and TRBJ2-3; the junction holds 12 bases that match TRBD2. The origin of this receptor is a man aged 18 to 29 in good health. Some clones in this sample may be carry-over from other donors' samples. The CDR3: CASSQAPASGRGLDTQYF. The DNA is as follows: TGCGCCAGCAGCCAAGCCCCGGCTAGCGGGAGGGGTCTGGATACGCAGTATTTT.